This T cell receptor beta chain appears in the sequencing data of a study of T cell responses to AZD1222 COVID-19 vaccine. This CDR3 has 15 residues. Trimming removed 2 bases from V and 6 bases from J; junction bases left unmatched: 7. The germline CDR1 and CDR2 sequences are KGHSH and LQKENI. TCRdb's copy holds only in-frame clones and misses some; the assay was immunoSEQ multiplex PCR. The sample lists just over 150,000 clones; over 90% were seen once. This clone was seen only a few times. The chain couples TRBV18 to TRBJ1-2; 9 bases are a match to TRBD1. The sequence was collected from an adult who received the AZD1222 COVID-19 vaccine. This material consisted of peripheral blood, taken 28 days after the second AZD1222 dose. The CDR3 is CASSPGSGTGNGYTF. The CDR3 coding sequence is TGTGCCAGCTCACCAGGTTCCGGGACAGGGAATGGCTACACCTTC.